One and the same sample provided the 24 T cell receptor beta chains below, sequenced in a study of cytomegalovirus exposure and HLA in healthy donors. PCR employed 60 Vbeta and 13 Jbeta primers. Profiled with immunoSEQ multiplex PCR; TCRdb holds only in-frame clones, not every one. The sample has around 76,000 clones, 70% seen once. Sequenced sample: PBMCs. Receptor source: a woman between 50 and 59 years old in good health and CMV-seropositive.

The chain uses TRBV28 and TRBJ1-2, with unresolved D. The CDR3 has 14 residues. V gave up 6 bases and J gave up 6 bases, with 17 bases separating them. Germline V gene lookup returns CDR1 MDHEN and CDR2 SYDVKM. DNA of the CDR3: TGTGCCAGCAGACCCGGGGTGGGCCGCGATGGCTACACCTTC. Translating gives CASRPGVGRDGYTF.

The rearrangement joins TRBV18 to TRBJ2-5; D is unclear. V lost 0 bases, J lost 1 base, and 6 bases lay in between. This CDR3 comprises 14 residues. From germline, CDR1 is KGHSH and CDR2 LQKENI. CDR3 DNA sequence: TGTGCCAGCTCACCACCAAACAGCCAAGAGACCCAGTACTTC. Its translation: CASSPPNSQETQYF.

Many counts were recorded for this clone. The CDR3 nucleotides are TGTGCCAGCAGACCAAGAGGAAGACAGCTGAATGAAAAACTGTTTTTT. It is translated as CASRPRGRQLNEKLFF. The chain carries TRBV28 and TRBJ1-4, with D maybe TRBD1 (5 bases). Germline loops: CDR1 MDHEN, CDR2 SYDVKM. The CDR3 runs 16 residues. Between the trimmed V and J ends, which lost 6 bases and 5 bases, there was a span of 19 bases.

CDR3 sequence (DNA): TGTGCCACCAGCAGAGATGGGGCCCAGAACACTGAAGCTTTCTTT. Translation: CATSRDGAQNTEAFF. V is TRBV15 and J is TRBJ1-1; a weak D match, TRBD1 (5 bases). The V end was cut by 0 bases, the J end by 1 base, with 9 bases between. The germline V gene encodes CDR1 LNHNV and CDR2 YYDKDF (reference sequence). CDR3 length: 15 amino acids.

The chain joins TRBV4-2 to TRBJ1-3; 7 bases are shared with TRBD1. This CDR3 region has 15 residues. CDR1 is LGHNA and CDR2 is YNFKEQ in the germline V gene. V shed 0 bases, J shed 4 bases, and the junction held 3 bases outside the gene matches. The CDR3 coding sequence is TGTGCCAGCAGCCAAGAGCAGGGGGAAGGAAACACCATATATTTT. Its protein is CASSQEQGEGNTIYF.

CDR3 bases: TGTGCCAGCAGTTACTCGATTAGCGGGAGCTCCTACGAGCAGTACTTC. Residues: CASSYSISGSSYEQYF. This sequence joins TRBV6-5 and TRBJ2-7, with 9 bases that match TRBD2. There are 16 residues in the CDR3. Per the germline V gene, CDR1 is MNHEY and CDR2 is SVGAGI. V trimming: 0 bases; J trimming: 0 bases; junction bases outside the gene matches: 3.

The chain employs TRBV4-3 and TRBJ2-1; TRBD2 matches at 12 bases. V shed 0 bases, J shed 4 bases, and the junction held 7 bases outside the gene matches. Germline V gene data show CDR1 as LGHNA and CDR2 as YSLEER. The CDR3 has 18 amino acids. CDR3 loop: CASSQDTPSGGAYNEQFF. The DNA for the CDR3 is TGCGCCAGCAGCCAAGATACCCCTAGCGGGGGGGCTTACAATGAGCAGTTCTTC.

This chain joins TRBV30 and TRBJ2-1, with TRBD2 as a possible D gene (5 bases). Trimming took off 3 bases at V and 0 bases at J, with 9 bases between the two ends. The CDR3 covers 14 residues. Germline-derived CDR1 and CDR2 are GTSNPN and SVGIG (reference sequence). CDR3 loop: CAWRSGSSYNEQFF. In DNA, the CDR3 is TGTGCCTGGAGGTCGGGGAGCTCCTACAATGAGCAGTTCTTC.

The rearrangement uses TRBV4-1 and TRBJ1-5; D gene unclear. The CDR3 totals 15 residues. Germline values: CDR1 MGHRA, CDR2 YSYEKL. Trimming stripped 1 base from V and 1 base from J, with 8 bases between. The CDR3 here is CASSQGGMSNQPQHF. The DNA for the CDR3 is TGCGCCAGCAGCCAAGGAGGTATGAGCAATCAGCCCCAGCATTTT.

This chain uses TRBV30 with TRBJ2-7; 7 bases agree with TRBD1. CDR3 size: 13 residues. Germline-derived CDR1 and CDR2 are GTSNPN and SVGIG (reference sequence). With V trimmed by 5 bases and J by 5 bases, 9 bases remained unmatched. The DNA of the CDR3 is TGTGCCTGGCGCTTGGGGACAGCCAACGAGCAGTACTTC. It is translated as CAWRLGTANEQYF.

V gene TRBV9 combines with J gene TRBJ2-7; D may be TRBD1 (6 bases). V was shortened by 0 bases and J by 3 bases, with 10 bases between the two germline ends. The CDR3 spans 14 residues. CDR1 and CDR2 (germline): SGDLS, YYNGEE. The CDR3 coding sequence is TGTGCCAGCAGCGTAGGAAGGGGGAGCTACGAGCAGTACTTC. This gives the protein CASSVGRGSYEQYF.

This clone came up a few times. The J gene is TRBJ2-3, the V gene TRBV6-5; D is ambiguous. With 0 bases removed from V and 3 bases from J, the gap between germline ends came to 4 bases. The CDR3 contains 13 residues. Germline CDR1 MNHEY, CDR2 SVGAGI. This chain's CDR3 is CASSYSTTDTQYF. The CDR3 nucleotides are TGTGCCAGCAGTTACTCGACTACAGATACGCAGTATTTT.

The J gene is TRBJ2-5, the V gene TRBV7-9, with TRBD1 as a possible D gene (6 bases). CDR1 SEHNR and CDR2 FQNEAQ come from the germline V gene (reference sequence). This CDR3 spans 15 amino acids. Trimming stripped 4 bases from V and 5 bases from J, with 17 bases between. This chain's CDR3 is CASSSGQGLEETQYF. The CDR3 coding sequence is TGTGCCAGCAGCTCGGGACAAGGGCTCGAGGAGACCCAGTACTTC.

The chain joins TRBV28 to TRBJ2-7, with 10 positions matching TRBD1. Germline trimming cut 6 bases from V and 4 bases from J; bases unmatched to any gene: 12. This CDR3 has 16 amino acids. Germline values: CDR1 MDHEN, CDR2 SYDVKM. The CDR3 here is CASSLDRGILSYEQYF. The CDR3 DNA is TGTGCCAGCAGCCTGGACAGGGGGATATTATCGTACGAGCAGTACTTC.

The chain's CDR3 is CASSRGTGQETQYF. The CDR3 DNA reads as TGTGCCAGCAGCCGTGGGACAGGCCAAGAGACCCAGTACTTC. The V gene is TRBV5-4, the J gene TRBJ2-5; 8 nucleotides align to TRBD1. This CDR3 spans 14 amino acids. CDR1 is SGHNT, CDR2 YYREEE, per germline (reference sequence). Trimming removed 4 bases from V and 1 base from J; junction bases left unmatched: 3.

V usage is TRBV5-6 and J usage is TRBJ2-7; D is undetermined. Trimming stripped 4 bases from V and 2 bases from J, with 13 bases between. Germline CDR1 reads SGHDT; CDR2 reads YYEEEE. The CDR3 is 14 residues long. CDR3 nucleotide sequence: TGTGCCAGCAGCCGAGTAAATACTCCCTACGAGCAGTACTTC. This codes for CASSRVNTPYEQYF.

The CDR3 DNA reads TGTGCCAGCAGCTTCGCGGGCAGGTTGAACACCGGGGAGCTGTTTTTT. Residues: CASSFAGRLNTGELFF. The chain couples TRBV27 to TRBJ2-2, with a possible D match to TRBD2 (5 bases). The germline gives CDR1 MNHEY, CDR2 SMNVEV (reference sequence). Trimming took 6 bases from V and 1 from J, leaving 15 bases between them. The CDR3 extends over 16 amino acids.

V and J are TRBV13 and TRBJ2-5; TRBD2 aligns across 10 bases. The V and J ends lost 5 bases and 2 bases, in that order; junction bases with no gene match: 14. The CDR3 is 18 residues long. Germline assignment: CDR1 PRHDT and CDR2 FYEKMQ (reference sequence). In nucleotides, the CDR3 is TGTGCCAGCAGCGAACGTGCCTCCGGGACTAGCGAGCAAGAGACCCAGTACTTC. Its protein is CASSERASGTSEQETQYF.

CDR3 coding DNA: TGTGCCAGCAGCTTCTACAGGGGCTCAGGAAACACCATATATTTT. Its translation is CASSFYRGSGNTIYF. The rearrangement links TRBV7-2 to TRBJ1-3; TRBD1 aligns across 7 bases. After removal of 3 bases from V and 4 bases from J, the junction contained 6 bases not matched to a gene. Germline CDR1 is SGHTA and CDR2 is FQGNSA. The CDR3 totals 15 residues. The full variable domain, completed using reference TRBV7-2 and TRBJ1-3, is GAGVSQSPSNKVTEKGKDVELRCDPISGHTALYWYRQSLGQGLEFLIYFQGNSAPDKSGLPSDRFSAERTGGSVSTLTIQRTQQEDSAVYLCASSFYRGSGNTIYFGEGSWLTVV.

The rearrangement joins TRBV30 to TRBJ1-1, with a weak D call TRBD1 (5 bases). CDR1 is GTSNPN and CDR2 is SVGIG in the germline V gene (reference sequence). Trimming stripped 0 bases from V and 0 bases from J, with 14 bases between. This CDR3 spans 16 amino acids. CDR3 amino acids: CAWSVRSGLMNTEAFF. In DNA form, the CDR3 reads TGTGCCTGGAGTGTGAGGTCGGGACTCATGAACACTGAAGCTTTCTTT.

This sequence joins TRBV9 and TRBJ1-2; weak D call: TRBD1 (5 bases). CDR3 length: 15 amino acids. Germline CDR1 and CDR2: SGDLS and YYNGEE. Trimming took off 3 bases at V and 2 bases at J, with 14 bases between the two ends. In DNA, the CDR3 is TGTGCCAGCAGCGACGCGCGGGGCCCCAACTATGGCTACACCTTC. Translation gives CASSDARGPNYGYTF.

This clone was counted only a few times. This sequence joins TRBV5-1 and TRBJ2-5; 12 nucleotides agree with TRBD2. Germline trimming cut 2 bases from V and 5 bases from J; bases unmatched to any gene: 10. CDR1 is SGHRS and CDR2 is YFSETQ in the germline V gene. The CDR3 consists of 17 residues. The CDR3 spells CASSLPASGGAHETQYF. In DNA form, the CDR3 reads TGCGCCAGCAGCTTACCGGCTAGCGGGGGGGCCCACGAGACCCAGTACTTC.

This clone was counted between two and nine times. The V call is TRBV5-6, the J call TRBJ2-7; 9 nucleotides agree with TRBD1. Losses at the gene ends were 4 bases for V and 12 bases for J; bases not matched to a gene: 11. This CDR3 has 13 residues. Per germline, CDR1 SGHDT and CDR2 YYEEEE. CDR3 amino acids: CASSPMDRGVLYF. In nucleotides, the CDR3 is TGTGCCAGCAGCCCCATGGACAGGGGAGTGCTGTACTTC. Drawing the rest from reference TRBV5-6 and TRBJ2-7, the complete variable domain is DAGVTQSPTHLIKTRGQQVTLRCSPKSGHDTVSWYQQALGQGPQFIFQYYEEEERQRGNFPDRFSGHQFPNYSSELNVNALLLGDSALYLCASSPMDRGVLYFGPGTRLTVT.

The rearrangement uses TRBV29-1 and TRBJ2-1; TRBD2 aligns across 9 bases. Germline CDR1 SQVTM, CDR2 ANQGSEA. The trim removed 7 bases at V and 0 bases at J, leaving 4 bases unmatched. The CDR3 contains 14 residues. The DNA of the CDR3 is TGCAGCGCTTTGACTAGCGGCTCCTACAATGAGCAGTTCTTC. The encoded protein is CSALTSGSYNEQFF.